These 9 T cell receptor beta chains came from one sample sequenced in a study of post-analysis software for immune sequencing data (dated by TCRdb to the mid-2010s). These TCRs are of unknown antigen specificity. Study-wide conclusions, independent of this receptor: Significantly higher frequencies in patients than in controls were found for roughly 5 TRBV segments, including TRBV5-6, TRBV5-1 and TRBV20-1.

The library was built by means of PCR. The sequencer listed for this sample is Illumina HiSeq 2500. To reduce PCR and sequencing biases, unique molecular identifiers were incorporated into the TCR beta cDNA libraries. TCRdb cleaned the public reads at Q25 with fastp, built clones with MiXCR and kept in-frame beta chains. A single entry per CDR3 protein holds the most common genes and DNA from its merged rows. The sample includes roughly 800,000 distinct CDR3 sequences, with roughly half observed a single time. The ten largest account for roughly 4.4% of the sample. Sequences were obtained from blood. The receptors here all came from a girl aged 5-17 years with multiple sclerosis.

CDR3 sequence (DNA): TGCAGTGCTAGATTCGTACGGTATGAGCAGTTCTTC. This encodes CSARFVRYEQFF. This rearrangement joins TRBV20-1 to TRBJ2-1; D not certain. The CDR3 contains 12 residues. Trimming pared 2 bases from V and 8 bases from J, leaving 10 bases between. Germline CDR1 and CDR2: DFQATT and SNEGSKA (reference sequence).

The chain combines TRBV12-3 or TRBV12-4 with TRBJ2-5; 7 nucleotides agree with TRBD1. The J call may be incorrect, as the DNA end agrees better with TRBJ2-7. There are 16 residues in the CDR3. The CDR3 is CASSLRLGQRGYEQYF. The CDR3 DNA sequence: TGTGCCAGCAGTTTACGCCTGGGACAGAGGGGGTACGAGCAGTACTTC.

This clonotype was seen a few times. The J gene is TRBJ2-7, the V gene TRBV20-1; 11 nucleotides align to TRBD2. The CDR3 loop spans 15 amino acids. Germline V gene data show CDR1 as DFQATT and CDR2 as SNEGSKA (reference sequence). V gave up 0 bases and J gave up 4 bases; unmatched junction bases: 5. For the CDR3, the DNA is TGCAGTGCTAGAGAAAGGTCTAGCGGGAGGTACGAGCAGTACTTC. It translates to CSARERSSGRYEQYF.

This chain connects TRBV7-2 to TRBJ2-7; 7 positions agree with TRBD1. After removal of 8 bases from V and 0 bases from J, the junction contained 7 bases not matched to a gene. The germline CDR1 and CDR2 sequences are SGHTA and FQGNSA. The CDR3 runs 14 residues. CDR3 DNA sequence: TGTGCCAGCGGGAAAGGGGGCGCCTCCTACGAGCAGTACTTC. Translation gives CASGKGGASYEQYF.

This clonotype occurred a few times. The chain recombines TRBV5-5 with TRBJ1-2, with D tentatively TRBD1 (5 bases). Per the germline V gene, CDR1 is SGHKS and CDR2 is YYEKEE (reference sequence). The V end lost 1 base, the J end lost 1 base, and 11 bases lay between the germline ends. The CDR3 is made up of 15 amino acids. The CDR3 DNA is TGTGCCAGCAGCTTGAGGGTAGACAGTAACTATGGCTACACCTTC. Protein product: CASSLRVDSNYGYTF.

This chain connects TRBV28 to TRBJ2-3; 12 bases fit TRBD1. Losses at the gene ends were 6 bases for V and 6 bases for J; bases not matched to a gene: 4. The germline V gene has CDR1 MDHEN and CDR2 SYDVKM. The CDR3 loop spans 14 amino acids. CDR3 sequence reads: CASRGQGARDTQYF. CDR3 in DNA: TGTGCCAGCAGGGGACAGGGGGCGCGGGATACGCAGTATTTT.

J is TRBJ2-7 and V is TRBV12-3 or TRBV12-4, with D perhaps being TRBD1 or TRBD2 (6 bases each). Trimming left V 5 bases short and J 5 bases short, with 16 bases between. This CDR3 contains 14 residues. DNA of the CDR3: TGTGCCAGCAGTCGACCACAGGGACTCCACGAGCAGTACTTC. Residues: CASSRPQGLHEQYF.

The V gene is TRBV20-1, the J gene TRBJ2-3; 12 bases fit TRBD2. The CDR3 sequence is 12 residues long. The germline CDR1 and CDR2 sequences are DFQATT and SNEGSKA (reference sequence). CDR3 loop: CSPGTSGDTQYF. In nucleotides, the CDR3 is TGCAGCCCCGGGACTAGCGGGGATACGCAGTATTTT.

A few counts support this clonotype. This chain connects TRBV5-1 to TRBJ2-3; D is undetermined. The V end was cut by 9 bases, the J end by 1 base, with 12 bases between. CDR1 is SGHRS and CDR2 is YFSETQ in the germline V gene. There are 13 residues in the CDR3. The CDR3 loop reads CATHGWGTDTQYF. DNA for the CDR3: TGCGCCACCCATGGATGGGGCACAGATACGCAGTATTTT.